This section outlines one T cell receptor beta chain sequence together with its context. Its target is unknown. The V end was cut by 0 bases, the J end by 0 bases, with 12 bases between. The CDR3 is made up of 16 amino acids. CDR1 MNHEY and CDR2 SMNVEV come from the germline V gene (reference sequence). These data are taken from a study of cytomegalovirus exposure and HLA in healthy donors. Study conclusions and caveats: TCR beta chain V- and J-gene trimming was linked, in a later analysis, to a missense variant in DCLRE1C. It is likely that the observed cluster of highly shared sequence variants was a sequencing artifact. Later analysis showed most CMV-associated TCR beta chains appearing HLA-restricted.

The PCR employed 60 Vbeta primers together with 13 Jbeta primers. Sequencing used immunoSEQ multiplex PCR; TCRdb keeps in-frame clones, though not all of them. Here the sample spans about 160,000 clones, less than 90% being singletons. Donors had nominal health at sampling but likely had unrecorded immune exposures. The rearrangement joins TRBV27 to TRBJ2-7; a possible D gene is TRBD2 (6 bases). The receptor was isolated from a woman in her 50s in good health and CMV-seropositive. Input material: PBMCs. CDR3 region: CASSLSRRGSSYEQYF. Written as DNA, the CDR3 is TGTGCCAGCAGTTTATCTAGGAGGGGAAGCTCCTACGAGCAGTACTTC.